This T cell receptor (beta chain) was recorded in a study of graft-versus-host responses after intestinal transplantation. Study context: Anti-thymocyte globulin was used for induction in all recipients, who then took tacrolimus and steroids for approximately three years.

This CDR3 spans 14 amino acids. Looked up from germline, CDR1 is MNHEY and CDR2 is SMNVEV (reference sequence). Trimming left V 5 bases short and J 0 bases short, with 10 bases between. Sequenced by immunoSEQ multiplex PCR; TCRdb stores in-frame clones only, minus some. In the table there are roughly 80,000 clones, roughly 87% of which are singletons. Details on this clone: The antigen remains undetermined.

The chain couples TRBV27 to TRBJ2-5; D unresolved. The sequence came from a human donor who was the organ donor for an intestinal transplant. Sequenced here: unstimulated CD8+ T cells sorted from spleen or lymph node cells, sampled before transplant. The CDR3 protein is CASSPARYQETQYF. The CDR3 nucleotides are TGTGCCAGCAGTCCCGCCAGGTACCAAGAGACCCAGTACTTC.